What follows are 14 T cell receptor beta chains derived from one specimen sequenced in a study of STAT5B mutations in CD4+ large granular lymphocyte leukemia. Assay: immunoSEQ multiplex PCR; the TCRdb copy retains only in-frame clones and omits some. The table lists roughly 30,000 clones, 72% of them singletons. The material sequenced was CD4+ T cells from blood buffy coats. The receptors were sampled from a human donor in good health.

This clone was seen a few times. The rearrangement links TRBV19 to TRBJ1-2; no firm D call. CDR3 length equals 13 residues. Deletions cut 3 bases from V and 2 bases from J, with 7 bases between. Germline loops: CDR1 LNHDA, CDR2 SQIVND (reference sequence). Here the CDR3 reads CASSIGRNYGYTF. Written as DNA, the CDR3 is TGTGCCAGTAGTATCGGCAGGAACTATGGCTACACCTTC.

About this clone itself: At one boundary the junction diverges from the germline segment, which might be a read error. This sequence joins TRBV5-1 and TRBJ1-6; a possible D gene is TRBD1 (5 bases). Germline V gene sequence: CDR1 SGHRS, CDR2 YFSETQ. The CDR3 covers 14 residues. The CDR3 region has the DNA TGCGCCAGCAGCTTGGGACAGTTAAATTCAGCCCTCCACTTT. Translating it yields CASSLGQLNSALHF.

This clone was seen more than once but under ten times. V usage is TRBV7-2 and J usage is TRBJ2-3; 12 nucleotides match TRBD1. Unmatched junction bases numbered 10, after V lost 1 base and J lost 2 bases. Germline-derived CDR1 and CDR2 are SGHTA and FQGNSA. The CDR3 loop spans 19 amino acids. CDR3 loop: CASSLGGGQGALYTDTQYF. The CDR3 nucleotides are TGTGCCAGCAGCTTAGGAGGGGGACAGGGGGCATTGTACACAGATACGCAGTATTTT.

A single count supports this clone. This chain's CDR3 is CASSGTATYGYTF. The CDR3, as DNA: TGTGCCAGCAGCGGCACGGCTACTTATGGCTACACCTTC. V usage is TRBV6-5 and J usage is TRBJ1-2, with unresolved D. Trimming shortened V by 6 bases and J by 5 bases, and 13 bases separated the two germline ends. The CDR3 is 13 amino acids. CDR1 is MNHEY and CDR2 is SVGAGI in the germline V gene.

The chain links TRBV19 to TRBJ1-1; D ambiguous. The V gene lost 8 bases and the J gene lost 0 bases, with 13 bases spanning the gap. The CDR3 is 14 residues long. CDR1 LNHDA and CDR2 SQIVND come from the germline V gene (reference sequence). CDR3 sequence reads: CASRTRPMNTEAFF. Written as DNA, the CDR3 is TGTGCCAGTCGAACCAGGCCAATGAACACTGAAGCTTTCTTT.

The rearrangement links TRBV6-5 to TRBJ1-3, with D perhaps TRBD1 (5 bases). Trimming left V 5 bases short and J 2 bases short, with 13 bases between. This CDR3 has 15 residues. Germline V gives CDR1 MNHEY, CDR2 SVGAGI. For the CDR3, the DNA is TGTGCCAGCAGTACGGGGGGAACTGCTGGAAACACCATATATTTT. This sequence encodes CASSTGGTAGNTIYF.

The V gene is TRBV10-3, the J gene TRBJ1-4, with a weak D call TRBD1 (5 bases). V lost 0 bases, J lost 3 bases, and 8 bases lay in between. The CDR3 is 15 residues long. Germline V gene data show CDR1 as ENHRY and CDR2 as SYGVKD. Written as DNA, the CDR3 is TGTGCCATCAGTGAGTCGGGGGGTCCTAATGAAAAACTGTTTTTT. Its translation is CAISESGGPNEKLFF.

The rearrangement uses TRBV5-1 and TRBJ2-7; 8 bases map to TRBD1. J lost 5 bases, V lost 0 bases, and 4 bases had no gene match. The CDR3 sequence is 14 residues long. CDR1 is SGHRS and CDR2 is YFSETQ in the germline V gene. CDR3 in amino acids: CASSLGQGTDEQYF. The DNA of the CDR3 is TGCGCCAGCAGCTTGGGACAGGGGACGGACGAGCAGTACTTC. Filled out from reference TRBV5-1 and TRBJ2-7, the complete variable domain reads KAGVTQTPRYLIKTRGQQVTLSCSPISGHRSVSWYQQTPGQGLQFLFEYFSETQRNKGNFPGRFSGRQFSNSRSEMNVSTLELGDSALYLCASSLGQGTDEQYFGPGTRLTVT.

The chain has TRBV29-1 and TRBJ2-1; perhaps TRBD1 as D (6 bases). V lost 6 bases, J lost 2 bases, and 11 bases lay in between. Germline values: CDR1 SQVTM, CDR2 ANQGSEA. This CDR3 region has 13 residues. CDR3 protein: CSVLQGTYNEQFF. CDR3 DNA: TGCAGCGTATTACAGGGAACCTACAATGAGCAGTTCTTC.

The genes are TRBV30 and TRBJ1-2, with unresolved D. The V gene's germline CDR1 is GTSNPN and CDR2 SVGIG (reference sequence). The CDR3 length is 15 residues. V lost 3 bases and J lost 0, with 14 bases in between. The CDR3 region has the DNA TGTGCCTGGAGCGGCCTGAAGGGAGCTAACTATGGCTACACCTTC. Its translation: CAWSGLKGANYGYTF. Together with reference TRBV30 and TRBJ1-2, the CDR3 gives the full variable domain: SQTIHQWPATLVQPVGSPLSLECTVEGTSNPNLYWYRQAAGRGLQLLFYSVGIGQISSEVPQNLSASRPQDRQFILSSKKLLLSDSGFYLCAWSGLKGANYGYTFGSGTRLTVV.

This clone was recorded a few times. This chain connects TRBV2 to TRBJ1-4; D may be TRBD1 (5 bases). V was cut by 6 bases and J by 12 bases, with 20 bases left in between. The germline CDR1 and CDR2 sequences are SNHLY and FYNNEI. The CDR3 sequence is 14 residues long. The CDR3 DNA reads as TGTGCCAGCAGCACCGGGACGGCTGTGAGGGAACTGTTTTTT. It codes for CASSTGTAVRELFF.

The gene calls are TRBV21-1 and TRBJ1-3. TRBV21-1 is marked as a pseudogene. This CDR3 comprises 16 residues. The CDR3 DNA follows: TGTGCCAGCAGCAAAGGTTCGGCCAGATTAGGAAACACCATATATTTT. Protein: CASSKGSARLGNTIYF.

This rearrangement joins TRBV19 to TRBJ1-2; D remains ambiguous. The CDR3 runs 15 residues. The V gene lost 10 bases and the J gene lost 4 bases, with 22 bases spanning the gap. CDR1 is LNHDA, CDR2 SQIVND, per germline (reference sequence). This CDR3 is CATRVRFQASYGYTF. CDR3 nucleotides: TGTGCCACAAGGGTCAGGTTTCAGGCTAGCTATGGCTACACCTTC.

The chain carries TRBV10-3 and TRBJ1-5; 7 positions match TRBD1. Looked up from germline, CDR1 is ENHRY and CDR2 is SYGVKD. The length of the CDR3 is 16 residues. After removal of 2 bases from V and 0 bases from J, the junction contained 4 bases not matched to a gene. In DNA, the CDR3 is TGTGCCATCAGTGAGGGACAGGTTGATAGCAATCAGCCCCAGCATTTT. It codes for CAISEGQVDSNQPQHF.